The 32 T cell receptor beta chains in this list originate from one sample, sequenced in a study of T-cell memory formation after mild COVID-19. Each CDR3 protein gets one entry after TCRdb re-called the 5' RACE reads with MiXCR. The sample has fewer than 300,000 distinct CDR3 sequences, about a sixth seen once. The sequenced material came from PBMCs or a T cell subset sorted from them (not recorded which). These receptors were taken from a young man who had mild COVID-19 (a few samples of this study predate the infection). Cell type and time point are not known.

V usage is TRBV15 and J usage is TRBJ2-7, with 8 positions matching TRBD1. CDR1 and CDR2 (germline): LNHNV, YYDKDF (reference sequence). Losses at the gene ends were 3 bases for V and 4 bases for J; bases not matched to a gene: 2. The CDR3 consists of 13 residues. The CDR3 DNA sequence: TGTGCCACCAGCAGGGACAGGGTATACGAGCAGTACGTC. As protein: CATSRDRVYEQYV.

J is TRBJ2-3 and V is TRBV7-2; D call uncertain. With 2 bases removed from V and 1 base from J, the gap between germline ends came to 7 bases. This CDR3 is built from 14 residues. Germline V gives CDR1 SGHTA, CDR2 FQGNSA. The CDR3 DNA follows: TGTGCCAGCAGCTTATACAGCCGCACAGATACGCAGTATTTT. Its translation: CASSLYSRTDTQYF.

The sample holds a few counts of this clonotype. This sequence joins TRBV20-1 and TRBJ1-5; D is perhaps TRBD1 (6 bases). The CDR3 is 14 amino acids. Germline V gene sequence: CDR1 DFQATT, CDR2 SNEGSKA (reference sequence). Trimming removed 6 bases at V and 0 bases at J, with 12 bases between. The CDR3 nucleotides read TGCAGTGCGGGGGGGCGGTATAGCAATCAGCCCCAGCATTTT. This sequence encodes CSAGGRYSNQPQHF.

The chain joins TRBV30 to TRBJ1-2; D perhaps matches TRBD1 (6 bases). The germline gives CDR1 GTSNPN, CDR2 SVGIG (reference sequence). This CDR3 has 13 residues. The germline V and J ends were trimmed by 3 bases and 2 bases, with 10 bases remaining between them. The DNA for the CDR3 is TGTGCCTGGAGCCAGGGGCCCAACTATGGCTACACCTTC. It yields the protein CAWSQGPNYGYTF.

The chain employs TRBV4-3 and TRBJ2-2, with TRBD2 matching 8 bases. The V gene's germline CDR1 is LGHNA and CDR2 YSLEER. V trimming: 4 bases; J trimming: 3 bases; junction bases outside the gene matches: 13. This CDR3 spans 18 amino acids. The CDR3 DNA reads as TGCGCCAGCAGCCCGATCGGTAGCGGGGACAAATACACCGGGGAGCTGTTTTTT. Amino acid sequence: CASSPIGSGDKYTGELFF.

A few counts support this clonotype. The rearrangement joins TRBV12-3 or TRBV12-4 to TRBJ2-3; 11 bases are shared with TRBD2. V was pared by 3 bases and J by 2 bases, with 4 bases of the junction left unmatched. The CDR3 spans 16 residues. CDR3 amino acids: CASSLSSGGPTDTQYF. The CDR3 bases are TGTGCCAGCAGTTTGTCTAGCGGGGGGCCCACAGATACGCAGTATTTT.

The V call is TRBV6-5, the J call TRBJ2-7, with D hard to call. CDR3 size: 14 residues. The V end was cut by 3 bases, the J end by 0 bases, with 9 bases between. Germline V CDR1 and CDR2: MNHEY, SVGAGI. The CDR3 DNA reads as TGTGCCAGCAGTTATCGCGTGTCCTCCTACGAGCAGTACGTC. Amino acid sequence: CASSYRVSSYEQYV.

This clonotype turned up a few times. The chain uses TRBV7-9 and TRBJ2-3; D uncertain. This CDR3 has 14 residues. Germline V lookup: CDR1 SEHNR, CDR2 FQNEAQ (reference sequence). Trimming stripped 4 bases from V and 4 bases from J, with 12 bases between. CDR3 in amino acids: CASSYPALADTQYF. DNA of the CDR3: TGTGCCAGCAGCTACCCCGCCCTCGCAGATACGCAGTATTTT.

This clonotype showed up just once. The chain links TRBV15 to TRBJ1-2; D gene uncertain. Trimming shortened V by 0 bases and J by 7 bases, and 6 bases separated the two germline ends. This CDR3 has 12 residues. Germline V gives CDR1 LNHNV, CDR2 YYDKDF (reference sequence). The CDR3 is CATSRDIGGYTF. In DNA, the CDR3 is TGTGCCACCAGCAGAGATATAGGTGGCTACACCTTC.

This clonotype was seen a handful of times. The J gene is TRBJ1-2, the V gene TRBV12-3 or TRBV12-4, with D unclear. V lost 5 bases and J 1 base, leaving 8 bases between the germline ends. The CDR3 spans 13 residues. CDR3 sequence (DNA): TGTGCCAGCAGTCCTGGGTTTAACTATGGCTACACCTTC. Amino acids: CASSPGFNYGYTF.

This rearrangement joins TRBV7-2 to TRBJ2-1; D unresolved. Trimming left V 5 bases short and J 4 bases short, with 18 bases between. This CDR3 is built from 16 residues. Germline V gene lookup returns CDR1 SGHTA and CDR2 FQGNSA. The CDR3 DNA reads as TGTGCCAGCAGCATGGGCCTAGGACCCAGATACAATGAGCAGTTCTTC. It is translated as CASSMGLGPRYNEQFF. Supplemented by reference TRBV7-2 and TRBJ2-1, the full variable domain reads GAGVSQSPSNKVTEKGKDVELRCDPISGHTALYWYRQSLGQGLEFLIYFQGNSAPDKSGLPSDRFSAERTGGSVSTLTIQRTQQEDSAVYLCASSMGLGPRYNEQFFGPGTRLTVL.

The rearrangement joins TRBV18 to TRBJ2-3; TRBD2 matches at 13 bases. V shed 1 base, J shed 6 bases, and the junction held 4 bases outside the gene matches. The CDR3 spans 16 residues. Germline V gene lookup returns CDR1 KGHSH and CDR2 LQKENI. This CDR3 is CASSPRTSGSGDTQYF. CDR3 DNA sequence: TGTGCCAGCTCACCACGGACTAGCGGGAGTGGTGATACGCAGTATTTT.

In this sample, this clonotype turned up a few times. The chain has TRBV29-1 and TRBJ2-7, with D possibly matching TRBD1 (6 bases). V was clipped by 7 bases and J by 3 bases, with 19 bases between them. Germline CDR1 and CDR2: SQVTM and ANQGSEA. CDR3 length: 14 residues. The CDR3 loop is CSASSGTTLYEQYF. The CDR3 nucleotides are TGCAGCGCGTCCTCCGGGACAACTCTCTACGAGCAGTACTTC.

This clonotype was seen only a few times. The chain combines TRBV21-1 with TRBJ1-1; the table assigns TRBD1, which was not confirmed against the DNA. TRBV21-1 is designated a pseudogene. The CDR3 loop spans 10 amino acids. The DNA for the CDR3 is TGTGCCAACACCCCCCTATCAGCTTTCTTT. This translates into CANTPLSAFF.

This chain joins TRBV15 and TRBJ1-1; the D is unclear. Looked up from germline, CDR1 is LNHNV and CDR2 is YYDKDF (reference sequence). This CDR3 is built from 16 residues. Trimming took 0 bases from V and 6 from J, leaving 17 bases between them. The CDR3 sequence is CATSRDRETSSAEAFF. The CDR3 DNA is TGTGCCACCAGCAGAGATCGGGAGACCTCTTCGGCTGAAGCTTTCTTT.

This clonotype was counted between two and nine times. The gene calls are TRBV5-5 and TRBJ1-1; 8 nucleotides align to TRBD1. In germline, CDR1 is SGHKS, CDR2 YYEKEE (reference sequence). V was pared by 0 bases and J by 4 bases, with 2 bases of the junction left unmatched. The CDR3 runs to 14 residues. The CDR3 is CASSLGQGPTEAFF. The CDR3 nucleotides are TGTGCCAGCAGCTTGGGACAGGGGCCCACTGAAGCTTTCTTT.

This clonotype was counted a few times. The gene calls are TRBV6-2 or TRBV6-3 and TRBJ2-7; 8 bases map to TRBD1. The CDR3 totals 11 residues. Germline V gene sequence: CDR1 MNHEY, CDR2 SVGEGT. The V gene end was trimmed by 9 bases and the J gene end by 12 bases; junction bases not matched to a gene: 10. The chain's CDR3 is CASSQGANLYV. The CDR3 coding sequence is TGTGCCAGTTCCCAGGGGGCGAATTTGTACGTC.

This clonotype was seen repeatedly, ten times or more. CDR3 in DNA: TGTGCCAGCAAACCAGGGAGGCACCAAGAGACCCAGTACTTC. Translated: CASKPGRHQETQYF. The chain employs TRBV7-8 and TRBJ2-5; TRBD2 might be the D (6 bases). Germline V gene lookup returns CDR1 SGHVS and CDR2 FQNEAQ. The CDR3 contains 14 residues. V was trimmed by 7 bases and J by 0 bases, leaving 12 bases between them.

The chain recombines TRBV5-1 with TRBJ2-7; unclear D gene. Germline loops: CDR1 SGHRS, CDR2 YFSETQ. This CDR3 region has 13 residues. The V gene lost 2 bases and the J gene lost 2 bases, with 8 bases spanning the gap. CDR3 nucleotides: TGCGCCAGCAGCTTTCAGGATACCTACGAGCAGTACTTC. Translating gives CASSFQDTYEQYF.

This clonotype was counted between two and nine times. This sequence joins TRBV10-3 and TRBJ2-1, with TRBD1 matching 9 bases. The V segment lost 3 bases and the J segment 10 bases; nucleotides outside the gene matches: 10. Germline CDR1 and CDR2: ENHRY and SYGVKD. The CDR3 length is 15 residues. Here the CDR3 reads CAISDSGTGWFEQFF. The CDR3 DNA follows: TGTGCCATCAGTGACTCCGGGACAGGGTGGTTCGAGCAGTTCTTC.

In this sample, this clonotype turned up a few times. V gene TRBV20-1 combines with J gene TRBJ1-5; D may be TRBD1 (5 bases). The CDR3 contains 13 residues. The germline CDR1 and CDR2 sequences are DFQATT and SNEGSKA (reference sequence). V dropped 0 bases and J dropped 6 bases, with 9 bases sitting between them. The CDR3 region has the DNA TGCAGTGCTAGAGACCAAACAGGTCAGCCCCAGCATTTT. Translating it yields CSARDQTGQPQHF.

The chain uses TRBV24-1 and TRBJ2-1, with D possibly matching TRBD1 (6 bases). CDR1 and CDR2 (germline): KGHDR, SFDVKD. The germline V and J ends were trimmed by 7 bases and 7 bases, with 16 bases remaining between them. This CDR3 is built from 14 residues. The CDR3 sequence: CATRGGRGRNEQFF. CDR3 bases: TGTGCCACCAGAGGGGGTCGAGGGCGGAATGAGCAGTTCTTC.

The CDR3 sequence is CASTRRDTQYF. The CDR3 DNA reads as TGTGCCAGCACCCGTCGAGATACGCAGTATTTT. The chain employs TRBV2 and TRBJ2-3; unclear D gene. CDR3 length: 11 amino acids. CDR1 SNHLY and CDR2 FYNNEI come from the germline V gene. V was pared by 7 bases and J by 5 bases, with 7 bases between.

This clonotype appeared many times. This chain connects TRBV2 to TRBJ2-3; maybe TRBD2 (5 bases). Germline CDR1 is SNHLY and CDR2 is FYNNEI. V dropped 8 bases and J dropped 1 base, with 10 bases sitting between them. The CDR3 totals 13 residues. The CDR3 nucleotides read TGTGCCAGCTCATATAGCGGCACAGATACGCAGTATTTT. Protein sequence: CASSYSGTDTQYF.

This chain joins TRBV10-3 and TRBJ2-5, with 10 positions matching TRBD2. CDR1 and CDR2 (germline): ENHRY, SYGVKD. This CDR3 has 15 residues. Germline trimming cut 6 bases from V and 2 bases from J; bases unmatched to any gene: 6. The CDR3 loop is CAIRAGLAEQETQYF. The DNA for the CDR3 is TGTGCCATCAGGGCTGGACTAGCGGAACAAGAGACCCAGTACTTC.

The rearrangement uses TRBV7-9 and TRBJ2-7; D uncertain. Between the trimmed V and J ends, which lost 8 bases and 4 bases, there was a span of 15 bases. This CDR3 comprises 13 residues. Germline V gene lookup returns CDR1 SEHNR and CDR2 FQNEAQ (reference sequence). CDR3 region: CASHKNLEYEQYF. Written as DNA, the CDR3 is TGTGCCAGCCACAAAAATCTCGAGTACGAGCAGTACTTC.

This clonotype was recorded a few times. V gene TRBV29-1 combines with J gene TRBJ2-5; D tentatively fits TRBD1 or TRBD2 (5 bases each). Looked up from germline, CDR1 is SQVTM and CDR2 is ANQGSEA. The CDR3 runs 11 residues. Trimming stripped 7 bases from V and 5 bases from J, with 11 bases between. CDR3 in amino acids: CSAPEGETQYF. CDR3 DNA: TGCAGCGCCCCAGAGGGGGAGACCCAGTACTTC.

This CDR3 reads CASRRQGSTYEQYF. DNA for the CDR3: TGTGCCAGCAGACGACAGGGATCGACCTACGAGCAGTACTTC. The V call is TRBV6-2 or TRBV6-3, the J call TRBJ2-7; TRBD1 agrees at 7 bases. The V gene's germline CDR1 is MNHEY and CDR2 SVGEGT. After removal of 6 bases from V and 2 bases from J, the junction contained 7 bases not matched to a gene. This CDR3 is built from 14 residues.

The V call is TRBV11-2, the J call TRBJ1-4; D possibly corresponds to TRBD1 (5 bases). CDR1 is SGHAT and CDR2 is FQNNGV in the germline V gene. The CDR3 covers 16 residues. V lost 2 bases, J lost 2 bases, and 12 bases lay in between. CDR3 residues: CASSLWPRETNEKLFF. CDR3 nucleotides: TGTGCCAGCAGCTTATGGCCCAGGGAGACTAATGAAAAACTGTTTTTT.

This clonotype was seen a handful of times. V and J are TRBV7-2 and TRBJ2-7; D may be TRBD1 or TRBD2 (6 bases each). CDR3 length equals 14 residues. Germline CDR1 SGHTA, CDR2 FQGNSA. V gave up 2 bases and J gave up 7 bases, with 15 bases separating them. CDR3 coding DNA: TGTGCCAGCAGCTTAAGGGGGGCCTACCAAGAGCAGTACTTC. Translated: CASSLRGAYQEQYF.

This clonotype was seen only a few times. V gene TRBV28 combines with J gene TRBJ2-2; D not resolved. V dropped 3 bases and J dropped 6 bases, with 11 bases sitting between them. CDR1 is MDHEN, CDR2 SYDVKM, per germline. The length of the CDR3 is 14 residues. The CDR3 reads CASSFIGLSGELFF. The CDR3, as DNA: TGTGCCAGCAGTTTTATCGGTTTGTCCGGGGAGCTGTTTTTT.

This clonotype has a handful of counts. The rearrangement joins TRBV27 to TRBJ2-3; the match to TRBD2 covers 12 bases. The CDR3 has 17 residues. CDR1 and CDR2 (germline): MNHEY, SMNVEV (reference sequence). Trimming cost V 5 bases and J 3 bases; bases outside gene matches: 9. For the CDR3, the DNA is TGTGCCAGCAGTCCTTGGGCTAGCGGGGGGGCGACAGATACGCAGTATTTT. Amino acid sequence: CASSPWASGGATDTQYF.